Following are 28 T cell receptor beta chains from one sample sequenced in a study of blood T cells in healthy people across ages. A sample-barcoded 5' primer and a J-beta primer mix were used in a second PCR of about 6 to 12 cycles. TCRdb fed the 5' RACE reads into MiXCR, producing one record per CDR3 protein. The sample includes 780,000 or so distinct CDR3 sequences, 25% of them seen just once. These sequences were also reported in another study, on T cells of mothers and their children.

The specimen was blood. The source is a boy younger than 18 in good health.

V is TRBV28 and J is TRBJ2-1; possible D gene TRBD1, 5 bases. Trimming stripped 6 bases from V and 8 bases from J, with 20 bases between. Germline V gives CDR1 MDHEN, CDR2 SYDVKM. The CDR3 covers 15 residues. The CDR3 region is CASRLSGQPSHEQFF. Here the CDR3 DNA reads TGTGCCAGCAGGCTCTCAGGGCAACCTTCTCATGAGCAGTTCTTC.

The chain employs TRBV7-2 and TRBJ2-1; D possibly uses TRBD1 or TRBD2 (6 bases each). The V and J ends lost 5 bases and 12 bases respectively, with 23 bases between them. Germline CDR1 SGHTA, CDR2 FQGNSA. This CDR3 comprises 15 residues. As DNA, the CDR3 is TGTGCCAGCAGCCCGACGATCGGGGGCTTCCGGGGGCAGTTCTTC. Protein product: CASSPTIGGFRGQFF.

J is TRBJ1-2 and V is TRBV5-1; TRBD1 matches 9 bases. Germline lookup yields CDR1 SGHRS and CDR2 YFSETQ. This CDR3 comprises 14 residues. With 1 base clipped from V and 9 bases from J, the junction kept 7 bases outside the gene matches. CDR3: CASSLTGQGGSYTF. DNA of the CDR3: TGCGCCAGCAGCTTGACGGGACAGGGAGGGAGCTACACCTTC.

This clonotype has a handful of counts. V usage is TRBV7-9 and J usage is TRBJ2-3, with D uncertain. This CDR3 region has 14 residues. CDR1 and CDR2 from the germline V gene are SEHNR and FQNEAQ (reference sequence). V lost 5 bases and J lost 4, with 13 bases in between. This CDR3 reads CASSPMWSPDTQYF. The CDR3 nucleotides are TGTGCCAGCAGCCCCATGTGGTCCCCAGATACGCAGTATTTT.

This chain connects TRBV4-3 to TRBJ2-7, with 9 bases aligning to TRBD1. With 1 base clipped from V and 2 bases from J, the junction kept 3 bases outside the gene matches. This CDR3 contains 15 residues. Germline-derived CDR1 and CDR2 are LGHNA and YSLEER. In DNA form, the CDR3 reads TGCGCCAGCAGCCAAGCGGGGGACAGGGCCTACGAGCAGTACTTC. Protein product: CASSQAGDRAYEQYF.

The chain carries TRBV7-2 and TRBJ2-7; tentative D call: TRBD2 (5 bases). The germline gives CDR1 SGHTA, CDR2 FQGNSA. V was shortened by 6 bases and J by 7 bases, with 16 bases between the two germline ends. The CDR3 spans 13 residues. The CDR3 reads CASRISGELEQYF. The CDR3 bases are TGTGCCAGCAGGATCTCCGGGGAATTGGAGCAGTACTTC.

The V call is TRBV7-3, the J call TRBJ2-4; TRBD2 agrees at 14 bases. The trim removed 5 bases at V and 6 bases at J, leaving 6 bases unmatched. This CDR3 spans 16 amino acids. Per germline, CDR1 SGHTA and CDR2 FQGTGA. CDR3 sequence (DNA): TGTGCCAGCAGCCAGACTAGCGGGAGGGTTGGAAACATTCAGTACTTC. This translates into CASSQTSGRVGNIQYF.

This clonotype was observed a few times. V usage is TRBV6-2 or TRBV6-3 and J usage is TRBJ2-7; 11 bases fit TRBD1. Germline CDR1 reads MNHEY; CDR2 reads SVGEGT. The CDR3 loop spans 15 amino acids. The V and J ends lost 6 bases and 3 bases, in that order; junction bases with no gene match: 7. The CDR3 spells CASSPRGQGGYEQYF. CDR3 sequence (DNA): TGTGCCAGCAGCCCCCGGGGACAGGGGGGCTACGAGCAGTACTTC.

This clonotype was counted only a few times. The rearrangement uses TRBV27 and TRBJ2-7; TRBD1 matches 9 bases. Germline CDR1 reads MNHEY; CDR2 reads SMNVEV (reference sequence). Trimming cost V 6 bases and J 3 bases; bases outside gene matches: 9. This CDR3 contains 15 residues. The CDR3 loop is CASRDTGGPLYEQYF. The DNA of the CDR3 is TGTGCCAGCAGGGATACAGGGGGCCCCCTCTACGAGCAGTACTTC.

The V call is TRBV2, the J call TRBJ1-2, with D tentatively TRBD1 (5 bases). The V gene lost 0 bases and the J gene lost 8 bases, with 13 bases spanning the gap. The germline V gene has CDR1 SNHLY and CDR2 FYNNEI. The CDR3 has 14 residues. CDR3 nucleotides: TGTGCCAGCAGTGAAGCGGGCAGGGCACCCGGCTACACCTTC. It specifies CASSEAGRAPGYTF.

This clonotype was counted between two and nine times. This chain links TRBV6-2 or TRBV6-3 with TRBJ1-5, with D perhaps matching TRBD1 (5 bases). Deletions cut 6 bases from V and 1 base from J, with 10 bases between. The CDR3 extends over 14 amino acids. Per germline, CDR1 MNHEY and CDR2 SVGEGT. The CDR3 coding sequence is TGTGCCAGCAGCCCCAACAGGAGCAATCAGCCCCAGCATTTT. This encodes CASSPNRSNQPQHF.

The J gene is TRBJ2-5, the V gene TRBV19, with 11 positions matching TRBD2. The J call is doubtful: the DNA matches TRBJ2-7 better. This CDR3 is 15 amino acids long. The V gene's germline CDR1 is LNHDA and CDR2 SQIVND (reference sequence). The DNA for the CDR3 is TGTGCCAGTAGAATAACTAGCGGGGGCACCTACGAGCAGTACTTC. The encoded protein is CASRITSGGTYEQYF.

The chain uses TRBV3-1 and TRBJ2-1; TRBD2 agrees at 9 bases. The V segment lost 1 base and the J segment 3 bases; nucleotides outside the gene matches: 10. Germline V gene sequence: CDR1 LGHDT, CDR2 YNNKEL (reference sequence). The CDR3 is made up of 18 amino acids. Here the CDR3 reads CASSQVPSAGGLYNEQFF. CDR3 nucleotide sequence: TGTGCCAGCAGCCAAGTACCCTCGGCGGGGGGGCTCTACAATGAGCAGTTCTTC.

The genes are TRBV28 and TRBJ2-4; 9 bases line up with TRBD2. CDR3 size: 15 residues. Trimming took 2 bases from V and 6 from J; bases not matched to a gene: 5. CDR1 MDHEN and CDR2 SYDVKM come from the germline V gene. CDR3 sequence: CASSLAGGRGNIQYF. CDR3 DNA: TGTGCCAGCAGTTTAGCGGGAGGGCGGGGAAACATTCAGTACTTC.

There are a few counts of this clonotype. The gene calls are TRBV2 and TRBJ1-6; possible D gene TRBD1, 5 bases. Germline assignment: CDR1 SNHLY and CDR2 FYNNEI. Deletions cut 6 bases from V and 7 bases from J, with 13 bases between. CDR3 length: 14 amino acids. CDR3 DNA sequence: TGTGCCAGCAGGAAGACAGTTCTGAATTCACCCCTCCACTTT. This codes for CASRKTVLNSPLHF.

Remarks on this clonotype: A much larger clone differs from this one at a single base, so this may be a read error. The rearrangement links TRBV20-1 to TRBJ2-7; TRBD1 might be the D (5 bases). Germline-derived CDR1 and CDR2 are DFQATT and SNEGSKA (reference sequence). Trimming cost V 0 bases and J 9 bases, with 18 bases left between them. The CDR3 length is 14 residues. The CDR3 is CSARDDSEASGQYF. The CDR3 coding sequence is TGCAGTGCTAGAGATGACAGTGAGGCTTCCGGGCAGTACTTC.

This clonotype was observed a handful of times. V usage is TRBV21-1 and J usage is TRBJ2-2. TRBV21-1 is an annotated pseudogene. This CDR3 has 12 amino acids. CDR3 sequence (DNA): TGTGCCTGCAGCAAAAGTTCCGGGGAGCTGTTTTTT. Residues: CACSKSSGELFF.

This clonotype has only a few counts. The chain combines TRBV7-2 with TRBJ2-3; unclear D gene. Germline V gives CDR1 SGHTA, CDR2 FQGNSA. Trimming pared 4 bases from V and 2 bases from J, leaving 7 bases between. The CDR3 is 13 amino acids. This CDR3 reads CASSSQPTDTQYF. CDR3 nucleotides: TGTGCCAGCAGCTCCCAACCCACAGATACGCAGTATTTT.

This chain uses TRBV21-1 with TRBJ2-3; the tabulated D call, TRBD2, remains unverified against the DNA. TRBV21-1 is a pseudogene locus. This CDR3 region has 20 residues. The CDR3 DNA follows: TGTGCCAGCAGCAAAAGGTCAGCCCTTCAGGGACTAGCGGGAAAAGAGACCCAGTACTTT. Translated, it gives CASSKRSALQGLAGKETQYF.

The V call is TRBV2, the J call TRBJ1-4; D is perhaps TRBD1 (5 bases). Trimming cost V 7 bases and J 6 bases, with 12 bases left between them. Germline values: CDR1 SNHLY, CDR2 FYNNEI. The CDR3 runs to 13 residues. The CDR3 coding sequence is TGTGCCAGCATGGGGCCGTCGGATGAAAAACTGTTTTTT. This gives the protein CASMGPSDEKLFF.

The chain carries TRBV11-2 and TRBJ2-5; D is unresolved. Germline V CDR1 and CDR2: SGHAT, FQNNGV. The CDR3 loop spans 13 amino acids. The germline V and J ends were trimmed by 1 base and 5 bases, with 8 bases remaining between them. The CDR3 is CASSLAAWETQYF. The CDR3 nucleotides read TGTGCCAGCAGCTTAGCCGCCTGGGAGACCCAGTACTTC.

The genes are TRBV7-9 and TRBJ1-2; unclear D gene. Trimming removed 2 bases from V and 5 bases from J, with 15 bases in between. This CDR3 comprises 15 residues. Germline V gene lookup returns CDR1 SEHNR and CDR2 FQNEAQ (reference sequence). CDR3 region: CASSLLPLGGYGYTF. The CDR3 DNA is TGTGCCAGCAGCTTACTTCCCCTCGGAGGGTATGGCTACACCTTC.

This clonotype occurred a few times. The V and J genes are TRBV28 and TRBJ2-1; TRBD2 matches 13 bases. V lost 7 bases, J lost 3 bases, and 9 bases stayed unmatched. The CDR3 is 17 amino acids. Germline CDR1 MDHEN, CDR2 SYDVKM. In nucleotides, the CDR3 is TGTGCCAGCACCCCTGGACTAGCGGGAGTCGACTACAATGAGCAGTTCTTC. It encodes CASTPGLAGVDYNEQFF.

V usage is TRBV20-1 and J usage is TRBJ1-2, with D hard to call. V was clipped by 1 base and J by 2 bases, with 23 bases between them. Germline lookup yields CDR1 DFQATT and CDR2 SNEGSKA (reference sequence). CDR3 length equals 18 residues. The CDR3 is CSARAPGREPQLNYGYTF. The CDR3 coding sequence is TGCAGTGCTAGAGCCCCCGGGAGGGAACCCCAACTAAACTATGGCTACACCTTC.

V and J are TRBV29-1 and TRBJ2-7; D unresolved. The CDR3 has 11 residues. Germline V CDR1 and CDR2: SQVTM, ANQGSEA. The V end lost 7 bases, the J end lost 5 bases, and 12 bases lay between the germline ends. Written as DNA, the CDR3 is TGCAGCGCTATCATTTTCAACGAGCAGTACTTC. Its translation is CSAIIFNEQYF.

The chain carries TRBV3-1 and TRBJ2-7; a possible D gene is TRBD2 (6 bases). This CDR3 comprises 11 residues. Germline V lookup: CDR1 LGHDT, CDR2 YNNKEL (reference sequence). The CDR3 DNA reads as TGTGGTGCGGGATCCACTTACGAGCAGTACTTC. Translation gives CGAGSTYEQYF.

This chain connects TRBV28 to TRBJ1-2, with D tentatively TRBD1 (5 bases). Germline lookup yields CDR1 MDHEN and CDR2 SYDVKM. Trimming took off 4 bases at V and 2 bases at J, with 11 bases between the two ends. CDR3 length: 14 amino acids. The CDR3 loop reads CASSSGGKNYGYTF. CDR3 bases: TGTGCCAGCAGTTCCGGGGGGAAAAACTATGGCTACACCTTC.

This clonotype was recorded a few times. The chain uses TRBV7-2 and TRBJ2-5; D remains unclear. CDR1 and CDR2 (germline): SGHTA, FQGNSA. V lost 4 bases and J lost 5, with 11 bases in between. The CDR3 has 13 amino acids. As DNA, the CDR3 is TGTGCCAGCAGCTCTAGGGCAGATGAGACCCAGTACTTC. Encoded protein: CASSSRADETQYF.